This TCR beta chain emerged from a study of blood T cell repertoires in COVID-19. Study overall: Some COVID-19 samples were acute and others convalescent; all came from the United States, Italy and Spain. The cDNA or gDNA used as material had been derived from T cells, B-cell-depleted T cells, or PBMCs.

Original analysis: The assay estimated nucleated cells by amplifying reference gene primers. Some clones are missing from TCRdb's copy, which holds only in-frame ones; the method was immunoSEQ multiplex PCR. V, J and clone size reflect that table, while D and trimming were determined from the DNA. In the table there are some 190,000 clones, 80% to 90% of which are singletons. While infection was still active, Seattle patients were enrolled and then followed longitudinally. Trimming shortened V by 5 bases and J by 6 bases, and 29 bases separated the two germline ends. Germline V gene lookup returns CDR1 SGHVS and CDR2 FQNEAQ. CDR3 size: 19 residues.

The sample comprised peripheral blood. The chain links TRBV7-8 to TRBJ2-1; tentative D call: TRBD1 (6 bases). This TCR was recovered from a woman between 35 and 50 years old with COVID-19, enrolled during active disease. The CDR3 coding sequence is TGTGCCAGCAGCCGGGCAGGTTTTGGGGGCTTTAAAACTTTCAATGAGCAGTTCTTC. Its translation: CASSRAGFGGFKTFNEQFF.